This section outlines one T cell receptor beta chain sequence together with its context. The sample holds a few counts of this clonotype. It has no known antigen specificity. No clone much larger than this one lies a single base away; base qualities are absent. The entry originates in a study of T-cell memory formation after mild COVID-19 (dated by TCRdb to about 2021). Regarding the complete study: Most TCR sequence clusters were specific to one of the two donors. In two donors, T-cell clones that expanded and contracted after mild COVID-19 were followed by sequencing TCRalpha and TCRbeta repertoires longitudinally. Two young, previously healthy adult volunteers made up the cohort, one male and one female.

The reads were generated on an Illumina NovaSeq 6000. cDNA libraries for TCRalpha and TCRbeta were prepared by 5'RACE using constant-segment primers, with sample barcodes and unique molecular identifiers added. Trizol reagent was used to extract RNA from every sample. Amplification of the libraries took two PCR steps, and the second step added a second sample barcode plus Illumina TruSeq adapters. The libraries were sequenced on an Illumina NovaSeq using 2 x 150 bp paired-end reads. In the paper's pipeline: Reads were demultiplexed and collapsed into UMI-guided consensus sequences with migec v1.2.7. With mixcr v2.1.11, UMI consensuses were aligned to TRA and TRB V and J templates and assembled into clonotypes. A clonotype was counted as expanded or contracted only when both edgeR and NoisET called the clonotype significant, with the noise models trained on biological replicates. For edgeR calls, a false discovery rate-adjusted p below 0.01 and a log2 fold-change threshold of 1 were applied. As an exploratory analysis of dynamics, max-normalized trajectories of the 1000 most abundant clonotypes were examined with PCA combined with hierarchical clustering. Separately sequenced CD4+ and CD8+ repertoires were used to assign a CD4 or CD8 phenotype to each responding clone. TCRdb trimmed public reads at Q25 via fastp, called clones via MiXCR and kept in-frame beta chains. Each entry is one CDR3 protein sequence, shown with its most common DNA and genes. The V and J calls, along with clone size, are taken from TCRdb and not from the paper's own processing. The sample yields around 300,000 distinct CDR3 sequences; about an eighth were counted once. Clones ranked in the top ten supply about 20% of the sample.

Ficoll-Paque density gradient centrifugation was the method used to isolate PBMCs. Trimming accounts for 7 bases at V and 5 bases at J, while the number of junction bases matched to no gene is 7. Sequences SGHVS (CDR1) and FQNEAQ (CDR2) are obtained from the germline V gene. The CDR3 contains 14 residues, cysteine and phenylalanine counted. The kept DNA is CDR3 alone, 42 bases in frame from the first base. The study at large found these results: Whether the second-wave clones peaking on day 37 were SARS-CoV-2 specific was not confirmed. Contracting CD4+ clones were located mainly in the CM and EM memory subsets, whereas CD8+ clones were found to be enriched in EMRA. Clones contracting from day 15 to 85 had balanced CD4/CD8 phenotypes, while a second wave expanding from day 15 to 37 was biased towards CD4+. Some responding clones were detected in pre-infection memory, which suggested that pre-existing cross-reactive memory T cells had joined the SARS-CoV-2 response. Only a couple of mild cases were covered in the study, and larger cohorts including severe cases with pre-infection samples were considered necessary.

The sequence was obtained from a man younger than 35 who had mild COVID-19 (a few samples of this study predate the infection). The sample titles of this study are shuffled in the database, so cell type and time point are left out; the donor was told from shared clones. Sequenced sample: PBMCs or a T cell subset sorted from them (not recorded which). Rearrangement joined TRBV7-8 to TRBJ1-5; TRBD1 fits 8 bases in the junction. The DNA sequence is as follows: TGTGCCAGCACACCAAGACAGGGGTATCAGCCCCAGCATTTT. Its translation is CASTPRQGYQPQHF.